The clone carrying this TCR beta chain was seen ten or more times. Its cognate antigen is unknown. The record originates from a study of T cells in Graves' hyperthyroidism and ophthalmopathy. The wider study: Peripheral blood collection took place at initial diagnosis, before any treatment. The study, taken as a whole, reports: Ophthalmopathy onset followed model prediction by a median around 6.6 months. Blood also contained most expanded thyroid clonotypes above 0.001.

V lost 9 bases and J lost 3; bases outside the gene matches: 19. This CDR3 comprises 17 residues. Germline V gives CDR1 MNHNS, CDR2 SASEGT. Investigators excluded patients with uncontrolled infection, other autoimmune disease, pregnancy or lactation. What was amplified from RNA transcripts were TCR beta CDR3 regions. The TCR CDR3 was amplified in a first-round RT-PCR using the HTBI primer set. TCRdb re-called the multiplex PCR reads with MiXCR, one entry per CDR3 protein. The sample has about 52,000 distinct CDR3 sequences, approximately 48% seen once. Material for sequencing was blood. V usage is TRBV6-1 and J usage is TRBJ1-1, with 7 bases fitting TRBD1. The TCR originated in a woman between 50 and 59 years old with Graves' ophthalmopathy. CDR3 amino acids: CARLNPGGGREDTEAFF. As DNA, the CDR3 is TGTGCCAGACTAAACCCCGGAGGGGGCCGGGAGGACACTGAAGCTTTCTTT.